The text below deals with one T cell receptor (beta chain). Its antigen is as yet unknown. TCRdb recomputed calls from the 5' RACE reads with MiXCR, one row per CDR3 protein. The sample lists 80,000 to 95,000 distinct CDR3 sequences; roughly 15% were seen once. After removal of 5 bases from V and 1 base from J, the junction contained 6 bases not matched to a gene. This CDR3 has 16 residues. This sample is part of a study of early T cells in non-severe SARS-CoV-2 infection. General study results and limits: There was a bias toward anti-spike CD8 responses in VDJdb matching, which missed private and CD4 specificities.

The chain has TRBV12-3 or TRBV12-4 and TRBJ2-1, with 9 bases fitting TRBD1. Sequencing was carried out using whole blood. The sequence came from an adult who was a healthcare worker with PCR-confirmed SARS-CoV-2 infection or an uninfected control (not recorded which). The chain's CDR3 is CASSPGTGRSYNEQFF. The CDR3 bases are TGTGCCAGCAGTCCCGGGACAGGGAGGTCCTACAATGAGCAGTTCTTC.